This T cell receptor (beta chain) emerged from a study of blood T cell repertoires in COVID-19 (TCRdb year 2020). With regard to the full study: Samples covering the acute and convalescent phases of COVID-19 were provided by collaborators in the United States, Italy and Spain. The prospective study material was composed of cDNA or gDNA derived from T cells, B-cell-depleted T cells, or PBMCs. The dataset comprised deeply sampled blood TCRbeta repertoires from subjects exposed to, actively infected with, or recovered from COVID-19. The repertoires were released in a freely available public database meant as a resource for research on the immune response to SARS-CoV-2. Samples came from the ongoing ImmuneRACE study (first 160 participants) plus 1,254 subjects from 6 global collaborators. A de-identified subject ID, COVID-19 status, age in years and sex were almost always included in the sample metadata. HLA class I and class II types, where available, came from metadata supplied by the sample provider rather than from assay-based typing.

Whole blood was collected in K2EDTA tubes by collaborating institutions according to the institutions' own protocols. Collaborator samples were shipped for TCRbeta analysis as frozen whole blood, isolated PBMCs, or DNA extracted from either sample type. TCRbeta CDR3 regions were amplified from genomic DNA using the immunoSEQ Assay, a bias-controlled multiplex PCR. On the study's bioinformatics: Nucleated cell counts per sample were estimated from amplification of reference gene primers within the assay. To quantify the absolute abundance of each unique TCRbeta CDR3 rearrangement, sequence reads were collapsed and filtered. Productive Simpson clonality was computed per sample as the square root of Simpson's diversity index over productive rearrangements. TCRdb mirrors the immuneACCESS table, restricted to in-frame sequences. Some clones are absent from its copies; in checked studies, under half trace to an unresolved V gene, and the reason for the others is unknown. The V and J calls and clone size come from that table; D and trimming were worked out from the DNA. The sample table lists 80,000 to 100,000 clones, 85% to 90% of them with a count of one. The biggest ten clones account for approximately 1.6% of the sample.

With regard to this clone: The antigen it recognizes is unknown. No base qualities exist here, and no much larger clone lies one base off it.

Broader findings and caveats from the paper: Clinical and demographic metadata were provided uncurated, with the amount varying by source and participant.

The CDR3 has 15 amino acids, counting the end cysteine and phenylalanine. Just the 45-base CDR3 DNA is kept, in frame starting at base 1. CDR1 is given as LGHDT and CDR2 as YNNKEL, both from the germline V gene (reference sequence). Trimming removed 3 bases from V and 4 bases from J; the gene matches leave 2 bases unexplained. The sequence links TRBV3-1 (or the pseudogene TRBV3-2) to TRBJ2-1, and 11 junctional nucleotides match TRBD2. The sample consisted of peripheral blood. The clonotype comes from a human donor with active COVID-19. The donor label of this sample is uncertain. Here the CDR3 is given as CASSQRLAGYNEQFF. The DNA sequence is TGTGCCAGCAGCCAGAGACTAGCGGGGTACAATGAGCAGTTCTTC.